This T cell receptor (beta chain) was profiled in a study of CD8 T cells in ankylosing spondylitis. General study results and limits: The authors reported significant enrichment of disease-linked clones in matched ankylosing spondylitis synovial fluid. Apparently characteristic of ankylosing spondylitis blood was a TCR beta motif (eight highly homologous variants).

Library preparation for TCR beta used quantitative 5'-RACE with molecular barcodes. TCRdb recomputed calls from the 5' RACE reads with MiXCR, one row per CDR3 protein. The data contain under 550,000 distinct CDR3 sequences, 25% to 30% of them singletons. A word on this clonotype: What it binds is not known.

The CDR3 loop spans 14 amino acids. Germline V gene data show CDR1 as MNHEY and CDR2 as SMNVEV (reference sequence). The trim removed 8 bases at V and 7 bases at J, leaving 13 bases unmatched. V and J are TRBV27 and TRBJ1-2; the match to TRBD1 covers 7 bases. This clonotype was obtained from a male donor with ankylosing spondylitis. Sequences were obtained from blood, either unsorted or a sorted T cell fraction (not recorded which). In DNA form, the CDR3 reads TGTGCCAGCGCCCAACCGGGGACAGTCTTTGGCTACACCTTC. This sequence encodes CASAQPGTVFGYTF.